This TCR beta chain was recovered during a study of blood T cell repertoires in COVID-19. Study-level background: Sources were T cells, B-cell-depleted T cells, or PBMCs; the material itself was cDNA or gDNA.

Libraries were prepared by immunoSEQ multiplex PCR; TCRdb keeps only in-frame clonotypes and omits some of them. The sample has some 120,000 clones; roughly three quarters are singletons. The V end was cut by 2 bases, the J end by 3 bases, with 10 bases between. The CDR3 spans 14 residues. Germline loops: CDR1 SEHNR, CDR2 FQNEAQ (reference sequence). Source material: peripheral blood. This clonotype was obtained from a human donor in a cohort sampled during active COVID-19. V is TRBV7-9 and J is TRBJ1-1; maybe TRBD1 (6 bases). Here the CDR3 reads CASSLNRVDTEAFF. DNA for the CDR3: TGTGCCAGCAGCTTAAACAGGGTGGACACTGAAGCTTTCTTT.